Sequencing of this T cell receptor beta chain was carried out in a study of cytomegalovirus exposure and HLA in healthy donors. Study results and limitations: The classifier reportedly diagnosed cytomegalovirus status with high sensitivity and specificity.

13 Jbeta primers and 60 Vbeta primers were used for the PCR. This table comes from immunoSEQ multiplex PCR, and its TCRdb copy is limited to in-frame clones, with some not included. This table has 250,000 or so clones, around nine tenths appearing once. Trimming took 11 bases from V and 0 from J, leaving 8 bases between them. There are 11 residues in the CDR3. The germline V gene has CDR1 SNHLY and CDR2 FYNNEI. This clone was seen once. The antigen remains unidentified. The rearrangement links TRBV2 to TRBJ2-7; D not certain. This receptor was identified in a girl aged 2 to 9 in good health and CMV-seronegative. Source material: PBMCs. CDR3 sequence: CASKSSYEQYF. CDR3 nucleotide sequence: TGTGCCTCCAAGAGCTCCTACGAGCAGTACTTC.